The 12 T cell receptor beta chains below all came from one sample that was sequenced in a study of human T cells and chemical hapten exposure. As to time point: pre-sensitization, week 0. Treatment described: therapeutic diphenylcyclopropenone sensitization with weekly scalp DPC. From the RACE reads, TCRdb called clonotypes with MiXCR, one entry per CDR3 protein. The table records more than 250,000 distinct CDR3 sequences, approximately 8.4% of them present only once. The material sequenced was whole blood, taken in connection with sensitization to the hapten diphenylcyclopropenone (DPC). These receptors came from a woman between 40 and 55 years old with alopecia areata. Some clones in this sample may be carry-over from other donors' samples.

This clonotype was seen more than once but under ten times. The chain links TRBV6-5 to TRBJ2-1; 10 bases line up with TRBD2. V shed 8 bases and J 8 bases; nucleotides not matched to a gene: 9. Germline values: CDR1 MNHEY, CDR2 SVGAGI. The CDR3 has 14 amino acids. CDR3 protein: CASGKREGWYEQFF. CDR3 DNA: TGTGCCAGCGGGAAGCGGGAGGGTTGGTATGAGCAGTTCTTC.

This clonotype has just a few counts. The chain couples TRBV7-3 to TRBJ2-3, with D tentatively TRBD1 or TRBD2 (5 bases each). Per germline, CDR1 SGHTA and CDR2 FQGTGA. Trimming took 4 bases from V and 2 from J, leaving 13 bases between them. This CDR3 region has 15 residues. The CDR3 reads CASSSRGAFTDTQYF. The CDR3 DNA reads as TGTGCCAGCAGCTCGAGGGGAGCCTTCACAGATACGCAGTATTTT.

The gene calls are TRBV4-3 and TRBJ2-2; D remains ambiguous. V lost 1 base and J lost 2, with 14 bases in between. Germline CDR1 and CDR2: LGHNA and YSLEER. The CDR3 contains 17 residues. This chain's CDR3 is CASSQVWRLGNTGELFF. The CDR3 DNA sequence: TGCGCCAGCAGCCAAGTTTGGCGCTTGGGTAACACCGGGGAGCTGTTTTTT.

This clonotype was observed a handful of times. The chain employs TRBV10-3 and TRBJ2-7; D call uncertain. CDR3 length equals 13 residues. CDR1 and CDR2 (germline): ENHRY, SYGVKD. The V end was cut by 8 bases, the J end by 5 bases, with 16 bases between. The CDR3 protein is CAIQLGPGDEQYF. CDR3 bases: TGTGCCATCCAGTTGGGTCCGGGCGACGAGCAGTACTTC.

The rearrangement joins TRBV28 to TRBJ2-5; possibly TRBD1 for D (6 bases). V lost 5 bases to trimming and J lost 1 base, with 14 bases between them. The germline CDR1 and CDR2 sequences are MDHEN and SYDVKM. This CDR3 has 15 residues. CDR3 sequence: CASSGAGTTQETQYF. DNA for the CDR3: TGTGCCAGCAGTGGGGCCGGGACAACCCAAGAGACCCAGTACTTC.

This clonotype was observed at least ten times. The gene calls are TRBV7-2 and TRBJ2-3; D not certain. The CDR3 runs to 13 residues. V lost 1 base and J lost 5, with 7 bases in between. Germline CDR1 reads SGHTA; CDR2 reads FQGNSA. This CDR3 reads CASSLDSQDTQYF. The CDR3 DNA sequence: TGTGCCAGCAGCTTAGACTCTCAAGATACGCAGTATTTT.

The V gene is TRBV6-5, the J gene TRBJ2-1; 8 nucleotides agree with TRBD2. The CDR3 totals 15 residues. Germline trimming cut 6 bases from V and 8 bases from J; bases unmatched to any gene: 12. Germline CDR1 MNHEY, CDR2 SVGAGI. CDR3 protein: CASSPMTSAFDEQFF. CDR3 bases: TGTGCCAGCAGCCCCATGACTAGCGCCTTCGATGAGCAGTTCTTC.

This clonotype has only a few counts. The chain has TRBV27 and TRBJ1-4; 7 bases line up with TRBD1. This CDR3 has 14 residues. Germline V gives CDR1 MNHEY, CDR2 SMNVEV (reference sequence). V gave up 6 bases and J gave up 2 bases; unmatched junction bases: 3. The CDR3 region has the DNA TGTGCCAGCAGGCTACAGGGGACTAATGAAAAACTGTTTTTT. Translation: CASRLQGTNEKLFF.

This clonotype has a count of ten or more. This CDR3 reads CASSQDGPGLVTRLPKNIQYF. The CDR3 nucleotides read TGCGCCAGCAGCCAAGACGGTCCGGGACTTGTAACTAGACTACCCAAAAACATTCAGTACTTC. The V and J genes are TRBV4-3 and TRBJ2-4; the D gene is possibly TRBD2 (6 bases). Per germline, CDR1 LGHNA and CDR2 YSLEER. This CDR3 has 21 amino acids. Trimming cost V 0 bases and J 2 bases, with 26 bases left between them.

The gene calls are TRBV12-3 or TRBV12-4 and TRBJ2-5; TRBD2 is a possible D gene (6 bases). The V gene lost 2 bases and the J gene lost 4 bases, with 17 bases spanning the gap. The CDR3 consists of 16 residues. In DNA, the CDR3 is TGTGCCAGCAGTTTACTAGCGTCAGGCCTGTTAGAGACCCAGTACTTC. Protein product: CASSLLASGLLETQYF.

This clonotype was seen at least ten times. This chain joins TRBV28 and TRBJ2-3; 10 positions match TRBD1. Germline V CDR1 and CDR2: MDHEN, SYDVKM. There are 17 residues in the CDR3. The ends lost 5 bases at V and 4 bases at J; junction bases unmatched: 12. CDR3 sequence: CASSPNAGTGVADTQYF. The CDR3, as DNA: TGTGCCAGCAGTCCGAACGCCGGGACAGGGGTCGCAGATACGCAGTATTTT. The full variable domain, its missing parts supplied by reference TRBV28 and TRBJ2-3, is DVKVTQSSRYLVKRTGEKVFLECVQDMDHENMFWYRQDPGLGLRLIYFSYDVKMKEKGDIPEGYSVSREKKERFSLILESASTNQTSMYLCASSPNAGTGVADTQYFGPGTRLTVL.

The table lists this clonotype with a few counts. The DNA of the CDR3 is TGCAGCGTGGCCGGGACACTGTGGGACACTGAAGCTTTCTTT. It yields the protein CSVAGTLWDTEAFF. The chain combines TRBV29-1 with TRBJ1-1; D may be TRBD1 (6 bases). The V gene's germline CDR1 is SQVTM and CDR2 ANQGSEA. The CDR3 has 14 amino acids. Deletions cut 6 bases from V and 3 bases from J, with 17 bases between.